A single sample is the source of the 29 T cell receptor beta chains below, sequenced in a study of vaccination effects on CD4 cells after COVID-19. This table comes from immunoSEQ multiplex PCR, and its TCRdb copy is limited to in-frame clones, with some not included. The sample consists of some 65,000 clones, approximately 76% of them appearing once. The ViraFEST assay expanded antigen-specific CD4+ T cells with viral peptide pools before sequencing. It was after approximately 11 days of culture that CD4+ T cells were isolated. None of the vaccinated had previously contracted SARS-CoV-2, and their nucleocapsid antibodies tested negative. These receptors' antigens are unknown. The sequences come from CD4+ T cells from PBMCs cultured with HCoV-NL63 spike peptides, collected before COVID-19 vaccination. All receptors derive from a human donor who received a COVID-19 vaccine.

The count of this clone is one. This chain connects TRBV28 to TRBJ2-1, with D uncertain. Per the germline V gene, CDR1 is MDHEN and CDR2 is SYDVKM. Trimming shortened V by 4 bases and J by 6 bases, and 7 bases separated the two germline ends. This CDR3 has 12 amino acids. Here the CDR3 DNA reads TGTGCCAGCAGTTGGGGAATCAATGAGCAGTTCTTC. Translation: CASSWGINEQFF.

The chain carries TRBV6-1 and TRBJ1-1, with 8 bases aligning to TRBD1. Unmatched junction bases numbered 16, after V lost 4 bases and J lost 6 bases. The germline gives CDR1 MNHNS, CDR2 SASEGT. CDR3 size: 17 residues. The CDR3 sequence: CASSGADRVVTWAEAFF. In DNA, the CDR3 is TGTGCCAGCAGTGGAGCGGACAGGGTGGTAACCTGGGCTGAAGCTTTCTTT.

The CDR3 region is CASSWGGDDTQYF. In DNA, the CDR3 is TGCGCCAGCAGCTGGGGGGGGGACGATACGCAGTATTTT. The chain carries TRBV5-1 and TRBJ2-3; 7 bases match TRBD2. CDR3 length equals 13 residues. V gave up 3 bases and J gave up 6 bases; unmatched junction bases: 4. CDR1 SGHRS and CDR2 YFSETQ come from the germline V gene.

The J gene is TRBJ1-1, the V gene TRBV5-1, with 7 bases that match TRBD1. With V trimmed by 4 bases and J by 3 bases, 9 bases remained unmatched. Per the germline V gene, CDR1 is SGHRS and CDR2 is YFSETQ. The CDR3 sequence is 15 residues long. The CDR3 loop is CASSTRQGRDTEAFF. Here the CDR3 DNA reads TGCGCCAGCAGCACCCGACAGGGAAGGGACACTGAAGCTTTCTTT.

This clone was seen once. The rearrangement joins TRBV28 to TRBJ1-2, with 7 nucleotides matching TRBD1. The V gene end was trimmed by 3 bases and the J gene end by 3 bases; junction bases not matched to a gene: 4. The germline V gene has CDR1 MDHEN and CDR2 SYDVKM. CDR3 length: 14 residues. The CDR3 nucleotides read TGTGCCAGCAGTTTGACAGGGCCTTACTATGGCTACACCTTC. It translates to CASSLTGPYYGYTF.

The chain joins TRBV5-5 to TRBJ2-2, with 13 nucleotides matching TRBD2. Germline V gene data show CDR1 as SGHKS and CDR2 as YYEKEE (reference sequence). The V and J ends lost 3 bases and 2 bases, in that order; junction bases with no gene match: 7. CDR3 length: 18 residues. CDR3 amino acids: CASSWIPGLAGNTGELFF. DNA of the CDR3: TGTGCCAGCAGCTGGATACCGGGACTAGCGGGAAACACCGGGGAGCTGTTTTTT.

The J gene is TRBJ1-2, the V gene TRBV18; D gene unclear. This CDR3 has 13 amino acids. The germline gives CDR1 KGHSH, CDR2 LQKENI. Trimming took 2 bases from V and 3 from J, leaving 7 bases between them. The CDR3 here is CASSPSGDYGYTF. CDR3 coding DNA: TGTGCCAGCTCACCATCCGGGGACTATGGCTACACCTTC.

The CDR3 nucleotides read TGTGCCGTCAGGGGGGAGGGGGAGTCCTACAATGAGCAGTTCTTC. Residues: CAVRGEGESYNEQFF. V and J are TRBV7-3 and TRBJ2-1; D could derive from TRBD1 or TRBD2 (7 bases each). CDR1 and CDR2 (germline): SGHTA, FQGTGA. The CDR3 extends over 15 amino acids. The V gene lost 11 bases and the J gene lost 1 base, with 18 bases spanning the gap.

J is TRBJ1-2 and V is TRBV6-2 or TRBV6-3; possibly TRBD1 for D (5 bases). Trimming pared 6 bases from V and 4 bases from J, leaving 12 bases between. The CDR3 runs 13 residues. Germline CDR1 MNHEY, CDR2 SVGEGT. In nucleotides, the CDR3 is TGTGCCAGCAGCCCGGGACGGTTCTATGGCTACACCTTC. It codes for CASSPGRFYGYTF.

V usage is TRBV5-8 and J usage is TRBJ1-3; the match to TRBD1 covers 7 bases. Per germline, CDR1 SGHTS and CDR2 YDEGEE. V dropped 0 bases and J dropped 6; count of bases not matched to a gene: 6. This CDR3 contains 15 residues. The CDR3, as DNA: TGTGCCAGCAGCTTGGGAGTGGGACAGATAAACACCATATATTTT. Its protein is CASSLGVGQINTIYF.

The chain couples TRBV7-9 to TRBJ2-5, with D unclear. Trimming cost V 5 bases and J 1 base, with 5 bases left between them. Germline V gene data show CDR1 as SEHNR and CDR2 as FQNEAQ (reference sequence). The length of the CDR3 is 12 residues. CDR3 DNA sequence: TGTGCCAGCAGCGCCCTCCAAGAGACCCAGTACTTC. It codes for CASSALQETQYF.

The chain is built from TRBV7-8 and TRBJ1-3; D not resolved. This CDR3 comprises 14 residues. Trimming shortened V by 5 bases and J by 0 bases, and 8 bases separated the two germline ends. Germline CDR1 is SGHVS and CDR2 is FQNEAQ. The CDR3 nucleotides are TGTGCCAGCAGCATAAGTGGCTCTGGAAACACCATATATTTT. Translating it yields CASSISGSGNTIYF.

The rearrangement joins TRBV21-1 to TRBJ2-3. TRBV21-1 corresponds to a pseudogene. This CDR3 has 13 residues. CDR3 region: CASSKARSDTQYF. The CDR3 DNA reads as TGTGCCAGCAGCAAGGCTCGGTCCGATACGCAGTATTTT.

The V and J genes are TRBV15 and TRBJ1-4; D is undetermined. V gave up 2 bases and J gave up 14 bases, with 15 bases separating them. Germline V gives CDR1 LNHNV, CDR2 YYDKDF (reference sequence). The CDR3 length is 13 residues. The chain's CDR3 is CATSRMGRETLFF. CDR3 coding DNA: TGTGCCACCAGCAGAATGGGTCGCGAGACGCTGTTTTTT.

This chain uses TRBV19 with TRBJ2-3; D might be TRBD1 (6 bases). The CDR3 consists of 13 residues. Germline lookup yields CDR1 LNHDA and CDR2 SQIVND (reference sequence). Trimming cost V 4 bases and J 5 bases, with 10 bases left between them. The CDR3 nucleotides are TGTGCCAGTAGTACTTGGGGGCAAGATACGCAGTATTTT. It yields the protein CASSTWGQDTQYF.

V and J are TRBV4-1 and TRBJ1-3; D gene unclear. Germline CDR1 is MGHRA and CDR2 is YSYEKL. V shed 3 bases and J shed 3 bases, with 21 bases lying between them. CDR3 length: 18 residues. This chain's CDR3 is CASSHISRTGSIGNTIYF. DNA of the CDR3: TGCGCCAGCAGCCATATATCCCGAACGGGTAGCATTGGAAACACCATATATTTT.

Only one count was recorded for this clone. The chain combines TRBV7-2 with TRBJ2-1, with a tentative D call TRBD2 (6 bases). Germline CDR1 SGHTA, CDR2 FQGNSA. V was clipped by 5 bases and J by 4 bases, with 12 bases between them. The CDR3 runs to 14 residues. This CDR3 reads CASSRPGLYNEQFF. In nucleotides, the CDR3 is TGTGCCAGCAGCCGGCCGGGACTTTACAATGAGCAGTTCTTC.

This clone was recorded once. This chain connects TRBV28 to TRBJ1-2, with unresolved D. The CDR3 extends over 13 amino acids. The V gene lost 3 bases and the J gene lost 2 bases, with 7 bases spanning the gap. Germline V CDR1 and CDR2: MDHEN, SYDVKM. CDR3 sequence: CASSLEQNYGYTF. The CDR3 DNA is TGTGCCAGCAGTTTGGAACAGAACTATGGCTACACCTTC.

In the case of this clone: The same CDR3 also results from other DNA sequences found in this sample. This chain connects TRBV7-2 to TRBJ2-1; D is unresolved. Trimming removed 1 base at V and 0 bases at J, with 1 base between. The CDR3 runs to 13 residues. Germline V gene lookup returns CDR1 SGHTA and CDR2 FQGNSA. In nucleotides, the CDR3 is TGTGCCAGCAGCTTAGACTCCTACAATGAGCAGTTCTTC. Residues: CASSLDSYNEQFF.

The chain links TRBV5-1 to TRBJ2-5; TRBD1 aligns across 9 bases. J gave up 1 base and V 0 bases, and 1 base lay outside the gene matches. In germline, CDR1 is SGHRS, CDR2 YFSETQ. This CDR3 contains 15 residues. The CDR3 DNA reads TGCGCCAGCAGCTTGGGGACAGGGGCCCAAGAGACCCAGTACTTC. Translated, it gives CASSLGTGAQETQYF.

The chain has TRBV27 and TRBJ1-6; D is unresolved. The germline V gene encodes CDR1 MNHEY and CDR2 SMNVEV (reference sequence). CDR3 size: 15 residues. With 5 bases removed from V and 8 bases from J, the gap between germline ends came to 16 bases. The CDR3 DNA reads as TGTGCCAGCAGTCGAACCTCCGGGATTGATTCACCCCTCCACTTT. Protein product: CASSRTSGIDSPLHF.

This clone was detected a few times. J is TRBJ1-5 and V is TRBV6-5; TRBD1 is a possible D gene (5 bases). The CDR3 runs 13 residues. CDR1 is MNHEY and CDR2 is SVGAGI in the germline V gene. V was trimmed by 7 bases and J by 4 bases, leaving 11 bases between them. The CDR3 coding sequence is TGTGCCAGCAAGCCCGGGGGAAATCAGCCCCAGCATTTT. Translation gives CASKPGGNQPQHF.

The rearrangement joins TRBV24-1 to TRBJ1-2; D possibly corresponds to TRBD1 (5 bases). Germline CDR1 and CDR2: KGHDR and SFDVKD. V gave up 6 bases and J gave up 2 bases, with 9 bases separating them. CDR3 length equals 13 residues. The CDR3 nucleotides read TGTGCCACCAGTTCAGGGAAGAACTATGGCTACACCTTC. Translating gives CATSSGKNYGYTF.

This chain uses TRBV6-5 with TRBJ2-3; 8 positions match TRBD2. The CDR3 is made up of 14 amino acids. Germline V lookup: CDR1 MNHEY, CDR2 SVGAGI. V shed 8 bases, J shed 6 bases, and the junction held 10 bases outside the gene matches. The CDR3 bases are TGTGCCAGCTGGGAGCGGGGGCAGGCTGATACGCAGTATTTT. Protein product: CASWERGQADTQYF.

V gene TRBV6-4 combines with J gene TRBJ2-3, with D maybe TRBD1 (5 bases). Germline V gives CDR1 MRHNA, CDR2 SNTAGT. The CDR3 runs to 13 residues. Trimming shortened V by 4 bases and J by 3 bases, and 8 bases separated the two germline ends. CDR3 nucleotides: TGTGCCAGCAGTGCAGACAGAACAGATACGCAGTATTTT. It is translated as CASSADRTDTQYF.

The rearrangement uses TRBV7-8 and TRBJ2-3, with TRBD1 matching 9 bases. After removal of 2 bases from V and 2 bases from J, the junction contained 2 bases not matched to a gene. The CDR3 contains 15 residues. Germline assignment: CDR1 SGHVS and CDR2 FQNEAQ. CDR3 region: CASSLRTGDTDTQYF. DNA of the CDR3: TGTGCCAGCAGCTTAAGGACAGGGGACACAGATACGCAGTATTTT.

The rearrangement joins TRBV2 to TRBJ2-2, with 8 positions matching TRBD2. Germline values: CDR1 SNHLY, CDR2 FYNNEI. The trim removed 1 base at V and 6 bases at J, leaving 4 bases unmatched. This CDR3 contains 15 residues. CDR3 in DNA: TGTGCCAGCAGTGAAGGACTAGCGACGTCCGGGGAGCTGTTTTTT. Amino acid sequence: CASSEGLATSGELFF. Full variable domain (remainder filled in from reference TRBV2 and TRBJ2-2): EPEVTQTPSHQVTQMGQEVILRCVPISNHLYFYWYRQILGQKVEFLVSFYNNEISEKSEIFDDQFSVERPDGSNFTLKIRSTKLEDSAMYFCASSEGLATSGELFFGEGSRLTVL.

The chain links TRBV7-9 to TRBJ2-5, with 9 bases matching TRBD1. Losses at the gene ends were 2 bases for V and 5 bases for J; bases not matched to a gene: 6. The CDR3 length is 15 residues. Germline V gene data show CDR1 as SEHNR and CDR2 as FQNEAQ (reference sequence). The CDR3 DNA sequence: TGTGCCAGCAGCTTACCCATAACAGGGGGCGAGACCCAGTACTTC. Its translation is CASSLPITGGETQYF.

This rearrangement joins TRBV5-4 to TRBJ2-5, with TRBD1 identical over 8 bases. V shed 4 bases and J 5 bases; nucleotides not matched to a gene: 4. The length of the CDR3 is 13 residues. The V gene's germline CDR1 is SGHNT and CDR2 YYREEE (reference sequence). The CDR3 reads CASSRTGSETQYF. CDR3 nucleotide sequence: TGTGCCAGCAGCCGGACAGGGTCGGAGACCCAGTACTTC.